This T cell receptor (beta chain) was identified during a study of cytomegalovirus exposure and HLA in healthy donors. Study information: In an earlier analysis, 95 million to 140 million unique TCR beta sequences were found from some 200 million T cells.

PCR primers comprised 60 Vbeta and 13 Jbeta primers. Clones were read by immunoSEQ multiplex PCR, and TCRdb kept only the in-frame ones, dropping some. The sample consists of around 150,000 clones, 55% to 70% of them appearing once. Study-level findings and limits: Sequencing depth across donors, presence/absence analyses assumed, was roughly uniform. Productive status was seen about 87% or about 30% of the time for most TCR beta V segments in an earlier analysis.

This clone showed up just a few times. Its antigen is not identified. This receptor was identified in a middle-aged woman in good health and CMV-seropositive. Sequencing was performed on PBMCs.

The CDR3 DNA sequence: TGCAGTGCGAAGCCGACAGATACGCAGTATTTT. It specifies CSAKPTDTQYF. The chain combines TRBV20-1 with TRBJ2-3; D is uncertain. The V end lost 6 bases, the J end lost 3 bases, and 7 bases lay between the germline ends. The CDR3 is 11 residues long. Germline CDR1 reads DFQATT; CDR2 reads SNEGSKA (reference sequence).